This T cell receptor (beta chain) was documented in a study of T-cell memory formation after mild COVID-19. Study summary: The TCR clusters were mostly specific to one donor.

This clonotype appeared a few times. The antigen is not known. Notes on the study in general: Memory from before infection featured some responding clones, which suggests cross-reactive memory joined. Clonal second-wave expansions that peaked on day 37 had unconfirmed SARS-CoV-2 specificity.

Germline V lookup: CDR1 DFQATT, CDR2 SNEGSKA (reference sequence). The CDR3 loop spans 16 amino acids. J lost 3 bases, V lost 2 bases, and 9 bases had no gene match. TCRdb re-analysed the 5' RACE reads in MiXCR, keeping a single row per CDR3 protein. The data contain some 410,000 distinct CDR3 sequences, roughly a quarter of them singletons. The rearrangement uses TRBV20-1 and TRBJ2-5; 10 bases line up with TRBD2. The clonotype comes from an adult woman who had mild COVID-19 (a few samples of this study predate the infection). Cell type and time point are not known. Sequencing was done on a sample of PBMCs or a T cell subset sorted from them (not recorded which). CDR3 sequence (DNA): TGCAGTGCTAGATCAGCTACTAGCGGGACTGAAGAGACCCAGTACTTC. It yields the protein CSARSATSGTEETQYF.